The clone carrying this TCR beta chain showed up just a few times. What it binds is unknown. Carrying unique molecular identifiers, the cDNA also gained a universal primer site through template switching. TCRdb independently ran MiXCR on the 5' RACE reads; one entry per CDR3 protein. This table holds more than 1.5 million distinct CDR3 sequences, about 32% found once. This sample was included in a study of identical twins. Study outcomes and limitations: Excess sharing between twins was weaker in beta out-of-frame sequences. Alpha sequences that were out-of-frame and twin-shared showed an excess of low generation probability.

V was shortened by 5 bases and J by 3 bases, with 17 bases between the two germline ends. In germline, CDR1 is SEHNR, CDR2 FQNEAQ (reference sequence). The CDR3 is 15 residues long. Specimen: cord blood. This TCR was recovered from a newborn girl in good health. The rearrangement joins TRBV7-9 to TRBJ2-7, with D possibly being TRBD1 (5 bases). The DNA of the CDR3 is TGTGCCAGCAGCGCACCCGTGGGGCAGAACTACGAGCAGTACTTC. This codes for CASSAPVGQNYEQYF.